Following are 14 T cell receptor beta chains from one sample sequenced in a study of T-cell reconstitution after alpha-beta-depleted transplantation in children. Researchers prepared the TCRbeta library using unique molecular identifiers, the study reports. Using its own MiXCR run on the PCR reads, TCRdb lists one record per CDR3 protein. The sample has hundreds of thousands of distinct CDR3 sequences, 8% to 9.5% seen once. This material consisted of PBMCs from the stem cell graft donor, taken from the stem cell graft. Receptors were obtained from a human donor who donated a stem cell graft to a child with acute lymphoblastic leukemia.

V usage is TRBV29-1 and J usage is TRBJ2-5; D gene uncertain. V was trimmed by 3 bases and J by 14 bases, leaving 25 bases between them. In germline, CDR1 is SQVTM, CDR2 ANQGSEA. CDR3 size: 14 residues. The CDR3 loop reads CSVDDSRPQGSGYF. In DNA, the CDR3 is TGCAGCGTTGACGACTCAAGGCCCCAAGGATCCGGCTACTTC. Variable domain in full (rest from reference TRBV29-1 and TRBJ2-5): SAVISQKPSRDICQRGTSLTIQCQVDSQVTMMFWYRQQPGQSLTLIATANQGSEATYESGFVIDKFPISRPNLTFSTLTVSNMSPEDSSIYLCSVDDSRPQGSGYFGPGTRLLVL.

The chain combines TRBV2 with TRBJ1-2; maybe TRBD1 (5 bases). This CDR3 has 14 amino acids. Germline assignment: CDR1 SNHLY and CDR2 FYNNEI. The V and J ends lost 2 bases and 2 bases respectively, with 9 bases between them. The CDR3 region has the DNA TGTGCCAGCAGTGAACCCGACAGAAACTATGGCTACACCTTC. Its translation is CASSEPDRNYGYTF. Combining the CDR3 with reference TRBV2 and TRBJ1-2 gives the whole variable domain EPEVTQTPSHQVTQMGQEVILRCVPISNHLYFYWYRQILGQKVEFLVSFYNNEISEKSEIFDDQFSVERPDGSNFTLKIRSTKLEDSAMYFCASSEPDRNYGYTFGSGTRLTVV.

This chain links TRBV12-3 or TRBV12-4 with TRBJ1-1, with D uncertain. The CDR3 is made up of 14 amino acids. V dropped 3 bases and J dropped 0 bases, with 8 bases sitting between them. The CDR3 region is CASSFYGVNTEAFF. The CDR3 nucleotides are TGTGCCAGCAGTTTCTACGGGGTGAACACTGAAGCTTTCTTT.

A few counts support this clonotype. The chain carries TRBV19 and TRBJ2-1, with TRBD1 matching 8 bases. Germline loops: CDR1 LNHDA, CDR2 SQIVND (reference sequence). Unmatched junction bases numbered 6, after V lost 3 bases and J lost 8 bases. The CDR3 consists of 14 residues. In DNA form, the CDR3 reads TGTGCCAGTAGTATTACAGGGGGACTGGATGAGCAGTTCTTC. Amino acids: CASSITGGLDEQFF.

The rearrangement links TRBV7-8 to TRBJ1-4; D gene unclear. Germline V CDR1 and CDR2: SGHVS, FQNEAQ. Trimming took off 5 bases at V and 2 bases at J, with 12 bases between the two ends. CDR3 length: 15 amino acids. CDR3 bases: TGTGCCAGCAGCAGCCGTGGCAGCACTAATGAAAAACTGTTTTTT. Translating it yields CASSSRGSTNEKLFF.

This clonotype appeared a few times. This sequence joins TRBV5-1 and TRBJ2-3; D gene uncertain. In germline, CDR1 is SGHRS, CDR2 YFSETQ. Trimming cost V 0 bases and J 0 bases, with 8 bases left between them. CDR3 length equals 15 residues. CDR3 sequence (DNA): TGCGCCAGCAGCTTGGTGGCAGGTAGCACAGATACGCAGTATTTT. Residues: CASSLVAGSTDTQYF.

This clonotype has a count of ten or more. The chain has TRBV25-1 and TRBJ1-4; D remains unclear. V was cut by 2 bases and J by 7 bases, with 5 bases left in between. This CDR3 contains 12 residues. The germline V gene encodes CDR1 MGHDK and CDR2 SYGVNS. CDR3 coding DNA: TGTGCCAGCAGTGAACTGGGTGAAAAACTGTTTTTT. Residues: CASSELGEKLFF.

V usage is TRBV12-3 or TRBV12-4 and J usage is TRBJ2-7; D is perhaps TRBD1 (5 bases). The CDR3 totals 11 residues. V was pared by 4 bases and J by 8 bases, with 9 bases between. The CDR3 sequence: CASSSRQKQYF. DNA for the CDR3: TGTGCCAGCAGTTCCCGACAGAAGCAGTACTTC.

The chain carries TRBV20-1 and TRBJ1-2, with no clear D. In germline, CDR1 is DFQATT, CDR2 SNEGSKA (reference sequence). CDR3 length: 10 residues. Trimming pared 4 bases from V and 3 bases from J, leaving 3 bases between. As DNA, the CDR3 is TGCAGTGCTACCGACTATGGCTACACCTTC. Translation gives CSATDYGYTF.

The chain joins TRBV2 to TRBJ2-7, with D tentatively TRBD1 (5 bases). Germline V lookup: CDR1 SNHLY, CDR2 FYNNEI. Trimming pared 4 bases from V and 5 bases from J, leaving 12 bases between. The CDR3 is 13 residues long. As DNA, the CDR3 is TGTGCCAGCAGTGCCCAGGGTAACCACGAGCAGTACTTC. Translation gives CASSAQGNHEQYF.

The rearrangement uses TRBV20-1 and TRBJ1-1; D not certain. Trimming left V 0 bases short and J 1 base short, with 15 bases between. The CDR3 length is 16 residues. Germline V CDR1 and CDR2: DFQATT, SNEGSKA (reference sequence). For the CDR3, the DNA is TGCAGTGCTAGAGATGTTTCCGGGTTCGGGAACACTGAAGCTTTCTTT. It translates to CSARDVSGFGNTEAFF.

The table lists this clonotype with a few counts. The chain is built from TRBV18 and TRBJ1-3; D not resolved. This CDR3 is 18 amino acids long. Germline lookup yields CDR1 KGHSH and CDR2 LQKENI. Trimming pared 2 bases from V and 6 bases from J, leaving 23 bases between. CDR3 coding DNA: TGTGCCAGCTCACCAAGAGTATCAGATGAGTTCTATGAAAACACCATATATTTT. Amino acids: CASSPRVSDEFYENTIYF.

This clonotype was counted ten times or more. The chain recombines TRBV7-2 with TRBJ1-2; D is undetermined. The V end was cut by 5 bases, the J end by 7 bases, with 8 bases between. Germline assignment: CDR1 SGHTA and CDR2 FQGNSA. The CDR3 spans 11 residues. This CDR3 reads CASSLMPGYTF. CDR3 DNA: TGTGCCAGCAGCCTTATGCCTGGCTACACCTTC.

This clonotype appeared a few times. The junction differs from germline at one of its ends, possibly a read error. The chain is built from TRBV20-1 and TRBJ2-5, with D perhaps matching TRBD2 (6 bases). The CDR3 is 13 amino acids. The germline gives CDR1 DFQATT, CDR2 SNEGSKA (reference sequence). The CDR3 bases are TGCAGAGCTAAACTCGGACTACAAGAGACCCAGTACTTC. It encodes CRAKLGLQETQYF.